This section outlines one TCR beta chain sequence together with its context. Trimming removed 7 bases at V and 4 bases at J, with 16 bases between. The germline V gene has CDR1 SQVTM and CDR2 ANQGSEA. The CDR3 totals 14 residues. Profiling relied on immunoSEQ multiplex PCR, and the TCRdb table lists in-frame clones only, not all of them. The table has about 84,000 clones, 80% to 90% seen once. This specimen comes from a study of control samples from healthy donors and cancer patients. This rearrangement joins TRBV29-1 to TRBJ2-2; D could derive from TRBD1 or TRBD2 (5 bases each). The specimen was PBMCs. The clonotype originates from a man in his 60s with head and neck cancer. CDR3 coding DNA: TGCAGCGCAAACCGGGACGCCGTCACCGGGGAGCTGTTTTTT. Translating it yields CSANRDAVTGELFF.